This TCR beta chain is drawn from a study of healthy donors' naive CD4 and CD8 T cells. The wider study: A new alpha primer set targeted every functional IMGT alpha variant.

A linear amplification protocol produced the TCR libraries from around 500 ng of total RNA. TCRdb itself ran the reads through MiXCR, one entry per CDR3 protein. This sample has around 180,000 distinct CDR3 sequences, with around three quarters found just once. Germline values: CDR1 LNHNV, CDR2 YYDKDF (reference sequence). V lost 5 bases and J lost 2, with 10 bases in between. The CDR3 covers 13 residues. Sequencing was done on a sample of naive CD4+ and CD8+ T cells sorted from blood, pooled from several donors. The TCR comes from a pool of human donors in good health; the sample pools cells from several healthy donors. This chain uses TRBV15 with TRBJ2-7, with D perhaps TRBD1 (6 bases). In DNA, the CDR3 is TGTGCCACCAGCCGTGAGGGGGCCTACGAGCAGTACTTC. This encodes CATSREGAYEQYF. The whole variable domain, filled in from reference TRBV15 and TRBJ2-7, reads DAMVIQNPRYQVTQFGKPVTLSCSQTLNHNVMYWYQQKSSQAPKLLFHYYDKDFNNEADTPDNFQSRRPNTSFCFLDIRSPGLGDTAMYLCATSREGAYEQYFGPGTRLTVT.